The 30 T cell receptor beta chains presented below share a single source sample, sequenced in a study of CD8 T cells in ankylosing spondylitis. TCRdb itself ran the 5' RACE reads through MiXCR, one entry per CDR3 protein. The repertoire holds roughly 180,000 distinct CDR3 sequences, with about 13% as singletons. Sample: blood, either unsorted or a sorted T cell fraction (not recorded which). The receptors were sampled from a male donor with ankylosing spondylitis or in good health (not recorded which).

This clonotype was counted between two and nine times. This CDR3 is CASSFPGLGTEAFF. The CDR3 DNA sequence: TGTGCCAGCAGCTTTCCGGGGCTGGGTACTGAAGCTTTCTTT. The chain has TRBV7-9 and TRBJ1-1; D may be TRBD1 (5 bases). Trimming removed 3 bases from V and 5 bases from J, with 13 bases in between. The CDR3 contains 14 residues. The V gene's germline CDR1 is SEHNR and CDR2 FQNEAQ (reference sequence).

The V and J genes are TRBV10-1 and TRBJ1-5; no firm D call. Germline-derived CDR1 and CDR2 are WNHNN and SYGVQD (reference sequence). Trimming removed 2 bases from V and 9 bases from J, with 8 bases in between. This CDR3 has 12 residues. The CDR3 loop reads CASSEDGVPQHF. The CDR3 nucleotides read TGCGCCAGCAGTGAGGACGGGGTGCCCCAGCATTTT.

This clonotype was observed at least ten times. This chain joins TRBV27 and TRBJ1-2; no reliable D call. Germline V lookup: CDR1 MNHEY, CDR2 SMNVEV (reference sequence). V was trimmed by 8 bases and J by 6 bases, leaving 10 bases between them. CDR3 length: 11 amino acids. CDR3 bases: TGTGCCAGCCTGGGCTGGCATGGCTACACCTTC. It codes for CASLGWHGYTF.

The chain links TRBV7-2 to TRBJ1-6; D is possibly TRBD1 (6 bases). Germline values: CDR1 SGHTA, CDR2 FQGNSA. The CDR3 sequence is 17 residues long. V was trimmed by 3 bases and J by 0 bases, leaving 12 bases between them. The CDR3 region has the DNA TGTGCCAGCAGCTTGGGGACACCAAGCTCCTATAATTCACCCCTCCACTTT. Protein sequence: CASSLGTPSSYNSPLHF.

This chain links TRBV6-1 with TRBJ1-5; D unclear. Germline V lookup: CDR1 MNHNS, CDR2 SASEGT. The V gene lost 2 bases and the J gene lost 5 bases, with 16 bases spanning the gap. The CDR3 contains 16 residues. DNA of the CDR3: TGTGCCAGCAGTGAACAGGAAGACTTCTATCATCAGCCCCAGCATTTT. Its translation: CASSEQEDFYHQPQHF.

This clonotype has just a few counts. The J gene is TRBJ2-1, the V gene TRBV5-1, with TRBD2 as a possible D gene (6 bases). This CDR3 has 15 residues. With 3 bases removed from V and 8 bases from J, the gap between germline ends came to 18 bases. Germline V gives CDR1 SGHRS, CDR2 YFSETQ. CDR3 protein: CASSWGDGGPYEQFF. CDR3 nucleotide sequence: TGCGCCAGCAGCTGGGGGGACGGCGGCCCCTATGAGCAGTTCTTC.

The rearrangement uses TRBV12-3 or TRBV12-4 and TRBJ2-3; possible D gene TRBD2, 5 bases. The V and J ends lost 1 base and 6 bases respectively, with 11 bases between them. The CDR3 covers 14 residues. The CDR3 here is CASSLGPGGDTQYF. CDR3 in DNA: TGTGCCAGCAGTTTAGGACCCGGCGGGGATACGCAGTATTTT.

In nucleotides, the CDR3 is TGTGCCAGCAGCACAAAGGGTAGGACAGAGATTGAGCAGTTCTTC. Amino acids: CASSTKGRTEIEQFF. The chain couples TRBV7-9 to TRBJ2-1; weak D call: TRBD1 (6 bases). There are 15 residues in the CDR3. Germline CDR1 is SEHNR and CDR2 is FQNEAQ (reference sequence). Trimming stripped 5 bases from V and 9 bases from J, with 20 bases between.

The rearrangement uses TRBV19 and TRBJ2-7; D is perhaps TRBD1 (6 bases). The CDR3 covers 13 residues. CDR1 LNHDA and CDR2 SQIVND come from the germline V gene (reference sequence). V lost 5 bases and J lost 3, with 11 bases in between. The CDR3 is CASSGQGIYEQYF. In DNA, the CDR3 is TGTGCCAGTAGTGGGCAGGGGATCTACGAGCAGTACTTC.

This chain links TRBV7-2 with TRBJ2-7; 9 bases line up with TRBD1. The CDR3 is made up of 16 amino acids. V gave up 2 bases and J gave up 2 bases; unmatched junction bases: 7. Germline-derived CDR1 and CDR2 are SGHTA and FQGNSA. The CDR3 bases are TGTGCCAGCAGCTTATCCCCACGACAGGGGGCCTACGAGCAGTACTTC. Translating it yields CASSLSPRQGAYEQYF.

The chain recombines TRBV20-1 with TRBJ2-3; TRBD2 matches 15 bases. The junction had 11 bases not matched to a gene; V was cut back by 2 bases and J by 5 bases. This CDR3 comprises 18 residues. Per the germline V gene, CDR1 is DFQATT and CDR2 is SNEGSKA (reference sequence). CDR3 sequence (DNA): TGCAGTGCTAGATCCCCCTGGACTAGCGGGGGGGAGTTAGATACGCAGTATTTT. Protein: CSARSPWTSGGELDTQYF.

The chain has TRBV19 and TRBJ2-1; a possible D gene is TRBD2 (6 bases). The CDR3 extends over 15 amino acids. CDR1 LNHDA and CDR2 SQIVND come from the germline V gene (reference sequence). Trimming removed 1 base from V and 7 bases from J, with 14 bases in between. In nucleotides, the CDR3 is TGTGCCAGTAGTATAGCTAGCGCTTATCCGAATGAGCAGTTCTTC. This sequence encodes CASSIASAYPNEQFF.

In its sample, this clonotype was seen a few times. The rearrangement uses TRBV15 and TRBJ2-1, with D perhaps TRBD1 (6 bases). The V and J ends lost 4 bases and 9 bases respectively, with 16 bases between them. CDR3 length equals 14 residues. Germline loops: CDR1 LNHNV, CDR2 YYDKDF (reference sequence). The CDR3: CATSTTGQTLEQFF. The DNA for the CDR3 is TGTGCCACCAGCACCACCGGACAGACCCTTGAGCAGTTCTTC.

This clonotype has just a few counts. The chain has TRBV6-1 and TRBJ2-7; perhaps D is TRBD1 or TRBD2 (5 bases each). The CDR3 has 14 residues. Between the trimmed V and J ends, which lost 1 base and 2 bases, there was a span of 9 bases. Germline loops: CDR1 MNHNS, CDR2 SASEGT. The CDR3 here is CASSEGGEPYEQYF. The DNA of the CDR3 is TGTGCCAGCAGTGAAGGAGGGGAACCCTACGAGCAGTACTTC.

This clonotype showed up just a few times. The V and J genes are TRBV7-9 and TRBJ2-7; perhaps TRBD2 as D (5 bases). This CDR3 has 14 amino acids. The germline gives CDR1 SEHNR, CDR2 FQNEAQ (reference sequence). V lost 5 bases, J lost 2 bases, and 13 bases lay in between. Here the CDR3 reads CASSLPGIPYEQYF. The CDR3 region has the DNA TGTGCCAGCAGCCTCCCCGGGATTCCCTACGAGCAGTACTTC.

This clonotype showed up just a few times. This rearrangement joins TRBV7-9 to TRBJ2-1; possibly TRBD1 for D (6 bases). CDR3 size: 11 residues. Looked up from germline, CDR1 is SEHNR and CDR2 is FQNEAQ (reference sequence). Trimming took 5 bases from V and 10 from J, leaving 9 bases between them. In nucleotides, the CDR3 is TGTGCCAGCAGCGGAGACAGGGAGCAGTTCTTC. It translates to CASSGDREQFF.

This chain uses TRBV30 with TRBJ2-6; D is unresolved. Looked up from germline, CDR1 is GTSNPN and CDR2 is SVGIG (reference sequence). The CDR3 covers 17 residues. V lost 0 bases and J 4 bases, leaving 16 bases between the germline ends. The CDR3 spells CAWSVLSRQIGANVLTF. The DNA for the CDR3 is TGTGCCTGGAGTGTACTCTCCCGCCAAATAGGGGCCAACGTCCTGACTTTC.

This clonotype was counted only a few times. V usage is TRBV29-1 and J usage is TRBJ2-2; unclear D gene. The CDR3 extends over 15 amino acids. Germline CDR1 and CDR2: SQVTM and ANQGSEA. V lost 2 bases and J lost 0, with 10 bases in between. CDR3 in amino acids: CSVEWLGANTGELFF. CDR3 coding DNA: TGCAGCGTTGAATGGTTAGGAGCGAACACCGGGGAGCTGTTTTTT.

This clonotype was observed a few times. V gene TRBV5-6 combines with J gene TRBJ2-1; TRBD1 matches 8 bases. CDR3 length equals 14 residues. Unmatched junction bases numbered 2, after V lost 0 bases and J lost 6 bases. Germline CDR1 reads SGHDT; CDR2 reads YYEEEE. DNA for the CDR3: TGTGCCAGCAGCTTGGGGACAGGGTTCAATGAGCAGTTCTTC. This sequence encodes CASSLGTGFNEQFF.

This chain joins TRBV29-1 and TRBJ2-2; D not certain. This CDR3 region has 14 residues. Germline CDR1 is SQVTM and CDR2 is ANQGSEA. The V and J ends lost 8 bases and 0 bases respectively, with 13 bases between them. Here the CDR3 DNA reads TGCAGCATCCGGACGGCCGCGAACACCGGGGAGCTGTTTTTT. This sequence encodes CSIRTAANTGELFF.

The CDR3 here is CACSGREHYEQYF. In DNA, the CDR3 is TGTGCCTGTAGCGGGAGGGAACATTACGAGCAGTACTTC. V gene TRBV6-6 combines with J gene TRBJ2-7, with TRBD2 matching 11 bases. The CDR3 covers 13 residues. The germline V gene encodes CDR1 MNHNY and CDR2 SVGAGI (reference sequence). J was trimmed by 4 bases and V by 11 bases; bases with no gene match: 7.

This chain links TRBV4-2 with TRBJ2-3; no clear D. Deletions cut 1 base from V and 2 bases from J, with 7 bases between. The CDR3 runs 14 residues. The germline V gene has CDR1 LGHNA and CDR2 YNFKEQ. The CDR3 nucleotides read TGTGCCAGCAGCCAAGTTTTGGCCACAGATACGCAGTATTTT. This sequence encodes CASSQVLATDTQYF.

This clonotype was counted a few times. This sequence joins TRBV2 and TRBJ1-1; D unresolved. V was trimmed by 1 base and J by 4 bases, leaving 10 bases between them. CDR1 SNHLY and CDR2 FYNNEI come from the germline V gene. CDR3 size: 14 residues. Here the CDR3 reads CASSEGQAGTEAFF. The CDR3 DNA reads TGTGCCAGCAGTGAAGGGCAGGCGGGCACTGAAGCTTTCTTT.

This clonotype was found a few times. This rearrangement joins TRBV11-2 to TRBJ2-3; no definite D call. The CDR3 totals 15 residues. The ends were cut back, 3 bases at V and 0 bases at J, with 10 bases in the middle. In germline, CDR1 is SGHAT, CDR2 FQNNGV. CDR3 loop: CASSFRGTSTDTQYF. The DNA of the CDR3 is TGTGCCAGCAGCTTTCGAGGCACAAGCACAGATACGCAGTATTTT.

This clonotype was observed a few times. V usage is TRBV2 and J usage is TRBJ1-1; D unresolved. The germline V gene encodes CDR1 SNHLY and CDR2 FYNNEI. This CDR3 contains 12 residues. The V gene lost 7 bases and the J gene lost 4 bases, with 10 bases spanning the gap. CDR3 in amino acids: CASNGGSTEAFF. CDR3 DNA sequence: TGTGCCAGCAATGGAGGAAGCACTGAAGCTTTCTTT.

This clonotype was seen many times. The chain combines TRBV12-3 or TRBV12-4 with TRBJ1-2; D call uncertain. The CDR3 length is 14 residues. Trimming removed 5 bases from V and 5 bases from J, with 15 bases in between. The chain's CDR3 is CASSPDGGYYGYTF. For the CDR3, the DNA is TGTGCCAGCAGTCCTGATGGAGGGTATTATGGCTACACCTTC.

This clonotype was recorded many times. The V and J genes are TRBV5-1 and TRBJ2-7, with D perhaps given as TRBD1 or TRBD2 (7 bases each). Trimming cost V 4 bases and J 6 bases, with 17 bases left between them. Germline V CDR1 and CDR2: SGHRS, YFSETQ. The CDR3 contains 14 residues. The CDR3 region has the DNA TGCGCCAGCAGCGGGGGGGACAGCCTCTCCGAGCAGTACTTC. It yields the protein CASSGGDSLSEQYF.

This chain links TRBV14 with TRBJ2-5; perhaps TRBD2 as D (6 bases). V was cut by 0 bases and J by 5 bases, with 16 bases left in between. This CDR3 spans 16 amino acids. Germline V CDR1 and CDR2: SGHDN, FVKESK. The CDR3 DNA sequence: TGTGCCAGCAGCCAAGACTTGACTAGGACGCTGGAGACCCAGTACTTC. This sequence encodes CASSQDLTRTLETQYF.

This clonotype was seen more than once but under ten times. This chain links TRBV4-1 with TRBJ2-3; possible D gene TRBD2, 5 bases. This CDR3 has 16 amino acids. CDR1 is MGHRA and CDR2 is YSYEKL in the germline V gene. The V gene lost 4 bases and the J gene lost 2 bases, with 16 bases spanning the gap. CDR3 coding DNA: TGCGCCAGCAGCCCCTGGGCGGGCCGTCCCACAGATACGCAGTATTTT. Amino acid sequence: CASSPWAGRPTDTQYF.

The V gene is TRBV2, the J gene TRBJ2-7, with a weak D call TRBD2 (5 bases). This CDR3 spans 12 amino acids. Between the trimmed V and J ends, which lost 11 bases and 2 bases, there was a span of 13 bases. From germline, CDR1 is SNHLY and CDR2 FYNNEI. The CDR3 sequence: CARTDGTYEQYF. The DNA for the CDR3 is TGTGCCCGGACGGACGGGACCTACGAGCAGTACTTC.